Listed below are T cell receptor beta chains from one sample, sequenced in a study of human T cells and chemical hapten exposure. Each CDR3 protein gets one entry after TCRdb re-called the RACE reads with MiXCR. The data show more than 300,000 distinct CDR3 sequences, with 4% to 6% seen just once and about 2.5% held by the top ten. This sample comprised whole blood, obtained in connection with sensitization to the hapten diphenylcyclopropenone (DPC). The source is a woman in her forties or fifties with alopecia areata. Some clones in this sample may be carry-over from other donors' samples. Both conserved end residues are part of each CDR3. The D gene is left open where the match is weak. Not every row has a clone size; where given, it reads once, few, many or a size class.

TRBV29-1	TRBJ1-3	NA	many	TGCAGCGTCGGGATGGAGAGAAACACCATATATTTT	CSVGMERNTIYF
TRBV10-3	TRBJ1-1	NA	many	TGTGCCATCAGTGAGTCAGGGAGCACTGAAGCTTTCTTT	CAISESGSTEAFF
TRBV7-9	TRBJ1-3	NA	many	TGTGCCAGCAGCTCGACCGTTTCTGGAAACACCATATATTTT	CASSSTVSGNTIYF
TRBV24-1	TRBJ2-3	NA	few	TGTGCCACCGGGCAGGGGTCCACAGATACGCAGTATTTT	CATGQGSTDTQYF
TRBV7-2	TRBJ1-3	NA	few	TGTGCCAGCAGTAATACGTGGGCATCCTCTGGAAACACCATATATTTT	CASSNTWASSGNTIYF
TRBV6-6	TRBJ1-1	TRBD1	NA	TGTGCCAGCACCCCGGGGACAGGGGCAGGTGAAGCTTTCTTT	CASTPGTGAGEAFF
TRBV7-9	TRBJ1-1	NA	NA	TGTGCCAGCAGCTTACCCACAGGGAACACTGAAGCTTTCTTT	CASSLPTGNTEAFF
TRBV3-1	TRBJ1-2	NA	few	TGTGCCAGCAGCCAAGTGCCCGGGGGCTACACCTTC	CASSQVPGGYTF
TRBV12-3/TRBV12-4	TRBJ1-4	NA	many	TGTGCCAGCCGATCGGGGGTGACTAATGAAAAACTGTTTTTT	CASRSGVTNEKLFF
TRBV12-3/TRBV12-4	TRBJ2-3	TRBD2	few	TGTGCCAGCATTGGTAGCGGGGGGGAGCTTCGCACAGATACGCAGTATTTT	CASIGSGGELRTDTQYF
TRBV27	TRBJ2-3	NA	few	TGTGCCAGCAGTTCTATCAGGGGAGATACGCAGTATTTT	CASSSIRGDTQYF
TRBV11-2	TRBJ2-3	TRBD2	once	TGTGCCAGCAGCTTGAGGCGGGGGGGCCGGGGCACAGATACGCAGTATTTT	CASSLRRGGRGTDTQYF
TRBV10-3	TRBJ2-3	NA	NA	TGTGCCATCAGTGAGTCAGACCTAGCAGATACGCAGTATTTT	CAISESDLADTQYF
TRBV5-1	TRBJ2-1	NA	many	TGCGCCAGCAGCCTAATCGAGAAGGGACCAAACAATGAGCAGTTCTTC	CASSLIEKGPNNEQFF
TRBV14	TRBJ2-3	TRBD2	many	TGTGCCAGCAGCCAAGGAGGCGGGAGGGCGAATACGCAGTATTTT	CASSQGGGRANTQYF
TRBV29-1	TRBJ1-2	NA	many	TGCAGCGTTGCTAAACAGAGCCCCTATGGCTACACCTTC	CSVAKQSPYGYTF
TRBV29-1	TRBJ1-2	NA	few	TGCAGCGTTGATCCGGCGGGGTCTGGCTACACCTTC	CSVDPAGSGYTF
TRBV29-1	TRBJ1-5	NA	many	TGCAGCGTTCAGGACGGATCTAATCAGCCCCAGCATTTT	CSVQDGSNQPQHF
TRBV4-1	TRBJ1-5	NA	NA	TGCGCCAGCAGCCTAACCGCAGGGGAGGCTCAGCCCCAGCATTTT	CASSLTAGEAQPQHF
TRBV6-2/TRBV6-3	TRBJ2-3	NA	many	TGTGCCAGCAGTTACCTTGTAGGAACAGGACTCACGGATACGCAGTATTTT	CASSYLVGTGLTDTQYF
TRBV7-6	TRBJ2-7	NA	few	TGTGCCAGCAGCCGGGGGGCCAACTACGAGCAGTACTTC	CASSRGANYEQYF
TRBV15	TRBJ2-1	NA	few	TGTGCCACCAGCACCGACAGGCTTCCCTTGGGTGAGCAGTTCTTC	CATSTDRLPLGEQFF
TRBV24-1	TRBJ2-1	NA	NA	TGTGCCACCAGTGATTCCCATCCGACCTCCTACAATGAGCAGTTCTTC	CATSDSHPTSYNEQFF
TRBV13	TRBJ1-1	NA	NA	TGTGCCAGCAGCCCTACAGGGTCTGCTGAAGCTTTCTTT	CASSPTGSAEAFF
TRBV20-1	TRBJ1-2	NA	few	TGCAGTGCTAGAGATCCCCAGGCCTATGGCTACACCTTC	CSARDPQAYGYTF
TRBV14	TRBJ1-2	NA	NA	TGTGCCAGCAGCCAAGGGGCAGGAACCCTTTATGGCTACACCTTC	CASSQGAGTLYGYTF
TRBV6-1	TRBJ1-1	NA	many	TGTGCCAGCAGGGGGTTGACTGAAGCTTTCTTT	CASRGLTEAFF
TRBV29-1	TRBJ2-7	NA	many	TGCAGCGTTGTTCTTTCGGACGTGAGCGAGCAGTACTTC	CSVVLSDVSEQYF
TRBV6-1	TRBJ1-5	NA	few	TGTGCCAGCAGTGTCCGACAGGCGGATAGCAATCAGCCCCAGCATTTT	CASSVRQADSNQPQHF
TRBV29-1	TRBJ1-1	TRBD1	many	TGCAGCGCCCGGACAGGGTCGAACACTGAAGCTTTCTTT	CSARTGSNTEAFF
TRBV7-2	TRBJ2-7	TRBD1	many	TGTGCCAGCAGCTTAAACAGGGGCGTTGACTACGAGCAGTACTTC	CASSLNRGVDYEQYF
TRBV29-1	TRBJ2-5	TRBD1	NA	TGCAGCGTTGCGGGACAGGGGAAGGAGACCCAGTACTTC	CSVAGQGKETQYF
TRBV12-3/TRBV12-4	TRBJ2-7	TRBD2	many	TGTGCCAGCAGCGTAGCGGGAGGGCCGGGCGAGCAGTACTTC	CASSVAGGPGEQYF
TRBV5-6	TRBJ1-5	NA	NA	TGTGCCAGCAGCTTGGGGGGGCCGCCCCAGCATTTT	CASSLGGPPQHF
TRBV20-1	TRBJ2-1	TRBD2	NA	TGCAGTGCTAAGCGGGGATACAATGAGCAGTTCTTC	CSAKRGYNEQFF
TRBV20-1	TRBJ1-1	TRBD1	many	TGCAGTGCTCGAAGACGATACAGGGGCCCGAACACTGAAGCTTTCTTT	CSARRRYRGPNTEAFF
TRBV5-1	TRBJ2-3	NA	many	TGCGCCAGCAGCTTGGTGGTGGGCCTACCTAGCACAGATACGCAGTATTTT	CASSLVVGLPSTDTQYF
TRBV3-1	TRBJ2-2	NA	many	TGTGCCAGCAGCCAGTTGGGAGGAGGCACCGGGGAGCTGTTTTTT	CASSQLGGGTGELFF
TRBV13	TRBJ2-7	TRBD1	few	TGTGCCAGCAGCATCGACAGGGCGTCCTCCTACGAGCAGTACTTC	CASSIDRASSYEQYF
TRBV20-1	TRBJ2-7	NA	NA	TGCAGTGCTTGCGCCCGGTCCCGGGGCCCCTACGAGCAGTACTTC	CSACARSRGPYEQYF
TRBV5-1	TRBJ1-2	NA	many	TGCGCCAGCAACTCAGGCTTTGGCTACACCTTC	CASNSGFGYTF
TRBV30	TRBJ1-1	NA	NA	TGTGCCTGGAGCCCGGGAGGGAGCACTGAAGCTTTCTTT	CAWSPGGSTEAFF
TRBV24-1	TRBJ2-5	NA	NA	TGTGCCACCAGTGCTCTGGGGGCCGGCCTTGAGACCCAGTACTTC	CATSALGAGLETQYF
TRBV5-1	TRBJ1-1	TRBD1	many	TGCGCCAGCAGCTTAGACAGGGGGGACACTGAAGCTTTCTTT	CASSLDRGDTEAFF
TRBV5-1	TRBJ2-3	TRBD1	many	TGCGCCAGCAGCTTGACGTGGACAGGGGGTAGGGCAGATACGCAGTATTTT	CASSLTWTGGRADTQYF
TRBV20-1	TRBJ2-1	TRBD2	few	TGCAGTGCTATCGGGACTAGCGGGAGTGATGAGCAGTTCTTC	CSAIGTSGSDEQFF
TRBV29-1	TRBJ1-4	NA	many	TGCAGCGTTGAAGGGGGGGGGAATGAAAAACTGTTTTTT	CSVEGGGNEKLFF
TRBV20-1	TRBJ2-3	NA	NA	TGCAGTGCTAGAGATGCAGGAAAGGGCACAGATACGCAGTATTTT	CSARDAGKGTDTQYF
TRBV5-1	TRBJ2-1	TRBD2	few	TGCGCCAGCAAAATAAGCGGGAGGGCTAATGAGCAGTTCTTC	CASKISGRANEQFF
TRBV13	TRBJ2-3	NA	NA	TGTGCCAGCAGCTTACAAGGGTCCTATACGCAGTATTTT	CASSLQGSYTQYF
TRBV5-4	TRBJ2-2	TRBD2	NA	TGTGCCAGCAGCCACCTCACTAGCGGGAGTGACACCGGGGAGCTGTTTTTT	CASSHLTSGSDTGELFF
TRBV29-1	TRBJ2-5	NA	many	TGCAGCGTTGAATCAAAACAAGAGACCCAGTACTTC	CSVESKQETQYF
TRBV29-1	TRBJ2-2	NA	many	TGCAGCGTAAGAGAGGGGGGAAACACCGGGGAGCTGTTTTTT	CSVREGGNTGELFF
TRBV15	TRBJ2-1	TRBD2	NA	TGTGCCACCAGCTCCTCGACTAGCGGGGGGGCCGGTGAGCAGTTCTTC	CATSSSTSGGAGEQFF
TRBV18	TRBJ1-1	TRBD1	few	TGTGCCAGCTCACCGCGACAGGGGGGCCTGGGATTCTTT	CASSPRQGGLGFF